These 23 T cell receptor beta chains were sequenced from one sample in a study of T cells in localized non-small cell lung cancer. The table came from immunoSEQ multiplex PCR; TCRdb's copy has only in-frame clones and leaves some out. This table has 30,000 or so clones, less than 95% appearing once. The starting material was peripheral blood, obtained before any cancer treatment. These receptors all come from a female donor older than 55 with stage I lung adenocarcinoma.

The rearrangement links TRBV5-6 to TRBJ1-2; D is undetermined. Trimming stripped 2 bases from V and 4 bases from J, with 6 bases between. In germline, CDR1 is SGHDT, CDR2 YYEEEE. The CDR3 is 12 residues long. The CDR3 here is CASSFKGYGYTF. The CDR3 region has the DNA TGTGCCAGCAGCTTCAAGGGCTATGGCTACACCTTC.

This chain joins TRBV6-6 and TRBJ1-3; the D is unclear. Germline lookup yields CDR1 MNHNY and CDR2 SVGAGI (reference sequence). The CDR3 runs 14 residues. V was cut by 2 bases and J by 0 bases, with 5 bases left in between. In DNA, the CDR3 is TGTGCCAGCAGTTACGCATTCTCTGGAAACACCATATATTTT. Encoded protein: CASSYAFSGNTIYF.

This sequence joins TRBV27 and TRBJ2-2; D not certain. This CDR3 has 13 amino acids. V was shortened by 2 bases and J by 9 bases, with 10 bases between the two germline ends. Looked up from germline, CDR1 is MNHEY and CDR2 is SMNVEV (reference sequence). DNA of the CDR3: TGTGCCAGCAGTTTAAGGTATACGTGGGAGCTGTTTTTT. Residues: CASSLRYTWELFF.

J is TRBJ1-3 and V is TRBV30, with D perhaps TRBD1 (6 bases). Germline loops: CDR1 GTSNPN, CDR2 SVGIG (reference sequence). CDR3 length equals 14 residues. V lost 3 bases and J 2 bases, leaving 11 bases between the germline ends. The CDR3 protein is CAWSDGQPGNTIYF. The CDR3 coding sequence is TGTGCCTGGAGCGATGGACAGCCTGGAAACACCATATATTTT. The complete variable domain, with remaining parts taken from reference TRBV30 and TRBJ1-3, reads SQTIHQWPATLVQPVGSPLSLECTVEGTSNPNLYWYRQAAGRGLQLLFYSVGIGQISSEVPQNLSASRPQDRQFILSSKKLLLSDSGFYLCAWSDGQPGNTIYFGEGSWLTVV.

The J gene is TRBJ2-1, the V gene TRBV4-1; 9 nucleotides match TRBD2. V trimming: 4 bases; J trimming: 5 bases; junction bases outside the gene matches: 15. The CDR3 runs 18 residues. Germline assignment: CDR1 MGHRA and CDR2 YSYEKL. This CDR3 reads CASSLPTAGLAGNNEQFF. The CDR3 region has the DNA TGCGCCAGCAGCCTCCCTACCGCGGGTCTAGCGGGGAACAATGAGCAGTTCTTC.

This clone has only one observation. The chain combines TRBV2 with TRBJ2-1, with 10 bases aligning to TRBD2. The germline gives CDR1 SNHLY, CDR2 FYNNEI. CDR3 length: 14 residues. V trimming: 4 bases; J trimming: 12 bases; junction bases outside the gene matches: 9. As DNA, the CDR3 is TGTGCCAGCAGTGGACTAGCGGGCAGCGGAGGGCAGTTCTTC. Protein sequence: CASSGLAGSGGQFF.

The chain joins TRBV11-2 to TRBJ2-7; 10 positions agree with TRBD2. Germline lookup yields CDR1 SGHAT and CDR2 FQNNGV. The CDR3 extends over 15 amino acids. J lost 12 bases, V lost 3 bases, and 14 bases had no gene match. The DNA of the CDR3 is TGTGCCAGCAGCTTCCTCCGGACTAGCGGAGGAGGTATGTACTTC. Protein sequence: CASSFLRTSGGGMYF. The whole variable domain, remainder taken from reference TRBV11-2 and TRBJ2-7, is EAGVAQSPRYKIIEKRQSVAFWCNPISGHATLYWYQQILGQGPKLLIQFQNNGVVDDSQLPKDRFSAERLKGVDSTLKIQPAKLEDSAVYLCASSFLRTSGGGMYFGPGTRLTVT.

This chain uses TRBV6-6 with TRBJ2-1; weak D call: TRBD2 (6 bases). This CDR3 has 15 residues. Deletions cut 4 bases from V and 4 bases from J, with 14 bases between. Per germline, CDR1 MNHNY and CDR2 SVGAGI (reference sequence). CDR3 DNA sequence: TGTGCCAGCAGTTGGCAGGAGGGCCGGTACAATGAGCAGTTCTTC. Its translation: CASSWQEGRYNEQFF.

The chain is built from TRBV11-3 and TRBJ2-1, with 10 bases that match TRBD1. Trimming cost V 8 bases and J 2 bases; bases outside gene matches: 6. Germline CDR1 SGHNT, CDR2 YENEEA. This CDR3 is built from 15 residues. The CDR3 DNA is TGTGCCAGCGCAATTGGGACAGGGGCCTACAATGAGCAGTTCTTC. It specifies CASAIGTGAYNEQFF.

The chain has TRBV19 and TRBJ1-1, with 11 nucleotides matching TRBD1. CDR1 and CDR2 from the germline V gene are LNHDA and SQIVND (reference sequence). The length of the CDR3 is 18 residues. The J segment lost 2 bases and the V segment lost 6 bases, leaving 14 bases of the junction unmatched. The chain's CDR3 is CASSPTDRGHGGNTEAFF. The CDR3 region has the DNA TGTGCCAGTAGCCCAACGGACAGGGGGCATGGGGGAAACACTGAAGCTTTCTTT.

The rearrangement uses TRBV30 and TRBJ1-3; the D gene is possibly TRBD1 (6 bases). Trimming removed 2 bases at V and 2 bases at J, with 10 bases between. The CDR3 runs 14 residues. Germline lookup yields CDR1 GTSNPN and CDR2 SVGIG (reference sequence). The CDR3 loop is CAWSRGQAGNTIYF. CDR3 nucleotide sequence: TGTGCCTGGAGTCGGGGGCAAGCTGGAAACACCATATATTTT. The entire variable domain, with the rest obtained from reference TRBV30 and TRBJ1-3, is as follows: SQTIHQWPATLVQPVGSPLSLECTVEGTSNPNLYWYRQAAGRGLQLLFYSVGIGQISSEVPQNLSASRPQDRQFILSSKKLLLSDSGFYLCAWSRGQAGNTIYFGEGSWLTVV.

The V and J genes are TRBV29-1 and TRBJ1-1; D unclear. The germline V and J ends were trimmed by 1 base and 7 bases, with 16 bases remaining between them. Germline CDR1 and CDR2: SQVTM and ANQGSEA. The CDR3 totals 14 residues. CDR3 nucleotide sequence: TGCAGCGTTGAAGGGTCCAGGCGAGATTTTGAAGCTTTCTTT. It is translated as CSVEGSRRDFEAFF.

The rearrangement links TRBV6-1 to TRBJ2-2; 7 bases match TRBD1. V dropped 3 bases and J dropped 4; count of bases not matched to a gene: 5. Germline V gene lookup returns CDR1 MNHNS and CDR2 SASEGT. The CDR3 length is 15 residues. The CDR3 DNA reads TGTGCCAGCAGTGACAGACAGGGTTCCACCGGGGAGCTGTTTTTT. This translates into CASSDRQGSTGELFF.

A single count supports this clone. CDR3 DNA: TGTGCCAGTAGTATCGGTGGGACGGGAAACTATGGCTACACCTTC. Translated, it gives CASSIGGTGNYGYTF. The chain couples TRBV19 to TRBJ1-2, with a weak D call TRBD1 (5 bases). The germline CDR1 and CDR2 sequences are LNHDA and SQIVND (reference sequence). This CDR3 contains 15 residues. V was trimmed by 3 bases and J by 2 bases, leaving 13 bases between them.

This clone was seen only once. V is TRBV5-1 and J is TRBJ2-4, with D perhaps being TRBD1 or TRBD2 (6 bases each). The V end was cut by 4 bases, the J end by 6 bases, with 17 bases between. This CDR3 region has 15 residues. Germline loops: CDR1 SGHRS, CDR2 YFSETQ. CDR3 sequence (DNA): TGCGCCAGCAGCGATGGTGGGGGGCTCGGAAACATTCAGTACTTC. Translated, it gives CASSDGGGLGNIQYF.

The CDR3 region is CASSSITGTLEYGYTF. The CDR3 region has the DNA TGTGCCAGCAGCTCAATCACCGGGACTCTTGAGTATGGCTACACCTTC. The gene calls are TRBV28 and TRBJ1-2; D is perhaps TRBD1 (5 bases). Germline CDR1 reads MDHEN; CDR2 reads SYDVKM. Trimming pared 6 bases from V and 5 bases from J, leaving 22 bases between. The CDR3 consists of 16 residues.

V is TRBV2 and J is TRBJ1-4; D not certain. This CDR3 region has 14 residues. Deletions cut 6 bases from V and 0 bases from J, with 8 bases between. Germline-derived CDR1 and CDR2 are SNHLY and FYNNEI. The CDR3 loop is CASRWQSTNEKLFF. Written as DNA, the CDR3 is TGTGCCAGCAGGTGGCAGTCAACTAATGAAAAACTGTTTTTT.

The chain combines TRBV19 with TRBJ2-1, with 10 positions matching TRBD2. The CDR3 has 19 residues. Germline CDR1 LNHDA, CDR2 SQIVND (reference sequence). J was trimmed by 7 bases and V by 0 bases; bases with no gene match: 15. The CDR3 loop is CASSIDPGGSGGLRNEQFF. The CDR3 DNA follows: TGTGCCAGTAGTATAGATCCCGGGGGTAGCGGGGGGCTCCGGAATGAGCAGTTCTTC.

The chain recombines TRBV6-6 with TRBJ1-2; D is uncertain. V lost 5 bases, J lost 4 bases, and 5 bases lay in between. This CDR3 is built from 11 residues. Germline V lookup: CDR1 MNHNY, CDR2 SVGAGI (reference sequence). The CDR3 DNA is TGTGCCAGCAGTGCAGGCTATGGCTACACCTTC. It yields the protein CASSAGYGYTF.

V is TRBV18 and J is TRBJ1-5, with D possibly being TRBD1 (6 bases). Per germline, CDR1 KGHSH and CDR2 LQKENI. The CDR3 has 13 amino acids. The germline V and J ends were trimmed by 2 bases and 4 bases, with 6 bases remaining between them. The CDR3 sequence: CASSPGQNQPQHF. The CDR3, as DNA: TGTGCCAGCTCACCAGGACAGAATCAGCCCCAGCATTTT.

J is TRBJ1-3 and V is TRBV6-5, with unresolved D. The V end lost 6 bases, the J end lost 4 bases, and 13 bases lay between the germline ends. CDR3 size: 14 residues. Germline lookup yields CDR1 MNHEY and CDR2 SVGAGI. The CDR3 DNA sequence: TGTGCCAGCAGCAACCGCCCGAGGGGAAACACCATATATTTT. Translation gives CASSNRPRGNTIYF.

The chain uses TRBV9 and TRBJ2-2; TRBD1 matches 7 bases. Germline assignment: CDR1 SGDLS and CDR2 YYNGEE. Germline trimming cut 3 bases from V and 2 bases from J; bases unmatched to any gene: 4. The CDR3 runs 15 residues. CDR3 residues: CASSATGLNTGELFF. For the CDR3, the DNA is TGTGCCAGCAGCGCGACAGGGCTCAACACCGGGGAGCTGTTTTTT. The entire variable domain, with the rest obtained from reference TRBV9 and TRBJ2-2, is as follows: DSGVTQTPKHLITATGQRVTLRCSPRSGDLSVYWYQQSLDQGLQFLIQYYNGEERAKGNILERFSAQQFPDLHSELNLSSLELGDSALYFCASSATGLNTGELFFGEGSRLTVL.

CDR3 amino acids: CASSQDRLTGNTIYF. Here the CDR3 DNA reads TGCGCCAGCAGCCAAGACCGTTTGACGGGAAACACCATATATTTT. This chain uses TRBV4-1 with TRBJ1-3; D is unresolved. V was trimmed by 0 bases and J by 4 bases, leaving 10 bases between them. CDR3 length equals 15 residues. Germline values: CDR1 MGHRA, CDR2 YSYEKL.